Listed below are T cell receptor beta chains from one sample, sequenced in a study of post-analysis software for immune sequencing data. MiXCR, run by TCRdb on the PCR reads, gives a single entry per CDR3 protein. In the table there are roughly 650,000 distinct CDR3 sequences, roughly three fifths of which are singletons. Sequencing was performed on blood. All receptors come from a girl aged 2 to 9 with multiple sclerosis. Each CDR3 is given with its conserved first and last residue. The order of the fields is V gene, D gene, J gene, clone size, CDR3 DNA, CDR3 protein. D genes are given only for firm matches. Clone size is stated in some rows and not others, as once, few, many or a class when expanded.

TRBV3-1	TRBD1	TRBJ1-1	.	TGTGCCAGCAGCTTAGGACAGGCCCTTGAAGCTTTCTTT	CASSLGQALEAFF
TRBV12-3/TRBV12-4	.	TRBJ2-1	once	TGTGCCAGCAGTTTACACCATCGGCGGGGACTGCAGAGCTCCTACAATGAGCAGTTCTTC	CASSLHHRRGLQSSYNEQFF
TRBV3-1	TRBD2	TRBJ2-1	few	TGTGCCAGCAGTCCTGTAGCGGGCTACAATGAGCAGTTCTTC	CASSPVAGYNEQFF
TRBV12-3/TRBV12-4	TRBD1	TRBJ2-5	few	TGTGCCAGCAGCCCAGGGACAGGGGAACTCCAAGAGACCCAGTACTTC	CASSPGTGELQETQYF
TRBV29-1	.	TRBJ1-5	few	TGCAGCGTTGAAGAGGGGGCGAGCAATCAGCCCCAGCATTTT	CSVEEGASNQPQHF
TRBV7-2	TRBD2	TRBJ2-1	many	TGTGCCAGCAGCCTAGCGGTATACAATGAGCAGTTCTTC	CASSLAVYNEQFF
TRBV25-1	.	TRBJ2-3	.	TGTGCCAGCAGTGATGGCCCCAGGGGCCATACGCAGTATTTT	CASSDGPRGHTQYF
TRBV2	.	TRBJ2-3	.	TGTGCCAGCAGTGAAGGGGGGACGGCTGGCACAGATACGCAGTATTTT	CASSEGGTAGTDTQYF
TRBV12-3/TRBV12-4	TRBD2	TRBJ2-1	.	TGTGCCAGCAGTCCCCGGACTAGCCCCTACAATGAGCAGTTCTTC	CASSPRTSPYNEQFF
TRBV29-1	TRBD2	TRBJ2-1	few	TGCAGCGCTGAAGATCCGACTAGCGGGAGTACAATGAGCGAGCAGTTCTTC	CSAEDPTSGSTMSEQFF
TRBV20-1	.	TRBJ2-3	.	TGCAGTGCCCTGCTAGGGACAGATACGCAGTATTTT	CSALLGTDTQYF
TRBV5-1	.	TRBJ2-5	.	TGCGCCAGCAGCTCGGACAACCAAGAGACCCAGTACTTC	CASSSDNQETQYF
TRBV6-5	.	TRBJ1-1	few	TGTGCCAGCAGGGATGACGGGAACACTGAAGCTTTCTTT	CASRDDGNTEAFF
TRBV4-1	.	TRBJ2-6	.	TGCGCCAGCAGCCATGAACGGACAGTTTCTGGGGCCAACGTCCTGACTTTC	CASSHERTVSGANVLTF
TRBV12-3/TRBV12-4	.	TRBJ1-2	few	TGTGCCAGCAGAGGGGATGGCTACACCTTC	CASRGDGYTF
TRBV30	.	TRBJ2-7	.	TGTGCCTGGAGTATGTCCTCACGAGAGCAGTACTTC	CAWSMSSREQYF
TRBV7-2	.	TRBJ1-1	.	TGTGCCAACAGCTTCCTACTCCGGGCTGAAGCTTTCTTT	CANSFLLRAEAFF
TRBV4-2	.	TRBJ1-2	few	TGTGCCAGCAGCCAAGACAGGGGTACATGGAGCTACACCTTC	CASSQDRGTWSYTF
TRBV18	.	TRBJ2-1	.	TGTGCCAGCTCACCATCGGGACTCTCCAACTACAATGAGCAGTTCTTC	CASSPSGLSNYNEQFF
TRBV6-6	.	TRBJ1-2	.	TGTGCCAGCAGTTTCCGCACCGATCCGGGGGGCTACACCTTC	CASSFRTDPGGYTF
TRBV5-1	.	TRBJ2-3	.	TGCGCCAGCAGCCCACAACCTACTAGAATTAGCGGAGATACGCAGTATTTT	CASSPQPTRISGDTQYF
TRBV4-1	.	TRBJ1-2	.	TGCGCCAGCAGCCAAGGGGGGACATTCGCTAACTATGGCTACACCTTC	CASSQGGTFANYGYTF
TRBV4-2	.	TRBJ2-1	.	TGTGCCAGCAGCCTACGGGACCGAATTTACAATGAGCAGTTCTTC	CASSLRDRIYNEQFF
TRBV12-3/TRBV12-4	.	TRBJ1-6	few	TGTGCCAGCAGTTTACAAAATTCACCCCTCCACTTT	CASSLQNSPLHF
TRBV4-3	.	TRBJ2-6	.	TGCGCCAGCAGCCAAGAATCCCCCCCGGGGGTCTTGGCTGGGGCCAACGTCCTGACTTTC	CASSQESPPGVLAGANVLTF
TRBV12-3/TRBV12-4	.	TRBJ2-1	.	TGTGCCAGCAGCCACGGGGGTCACAATGAGCAGTTCTTC	CASSHGGHNEQFF
TRBV18	TRBD1	TRBJ2-5	few	TGTGCCAGCTCAGTACAGGGGGCCGAGGGAGAGACCCAGTACTTC	CASSVQGAEGETQYF
TRBV6-5	.	TRBJ2-1	.	TGTGCCAGCAGTTACTCCTTGAGGAGCTCCTACAATGAGCAGTTCTTC	CASSYSLRSSYNEQFF
TRBV29-1	.	TRBJ1-1	.	TGCAGCGTTAAAGGACCCCTGAACACTGAAGCTTTCTTT	CSVKGPLNTEAFF
TRBV9	TRBD1	TRBJ2-5	.	TGTGCCAGCAGCGAGGACAGGGGGAGAGAGACCCAGTACTTC	CASSEDRGRETQYF
TRBV20-1	.	TRBJ2-1	few	TGCAGTGCTAATTGGGGGACCTACAATGAGCAGTTCTTC	CSANWGTYNEQFF
TRBV5-1	.	TRBJ1-2	.	TGCGCCAGCAGTTTTGGACTAAAAGAACACTATGGCTACACCTTC	CASSFGLKEHYGYTF
TRBV6-2/TRBV6-3	.	TRBJ2-3	few	TGTGCCAGCAGTCCCGCCTACGGACAGTTCACAGATACGCAGTATTTT	CASSPAYGQFTDTQYF
TRBV19	.	TRBJ2-3	.	TGTGCCAGTAGTATCCTCCGATTTGCGGACGACACAGATACGCAGTATTTT	CASSILRFADDTDTQYF
TRBV27	.	TRBJ2-5	few	TGTGCCAGCAGTTTATCGCTAGGGCGCAGCCAAGAGACCCAGTACTTC	CASSLSLGRSQETQYF
TRBV6-4	.	TRBJ2-3	once	TGTGCCAGCGGACCAAAAACGCAGTATTTT	CASGPKTQYF
TRBV5-1	TRBD2	TRBJ2-1	.	TGCGCCAGCAGAATGGGGGGGTCTTACAATGAGCAGTTCTTC	CASRMGGSYNEQFF
TRBV11-2	.	TRBJ1-1	.	TGTGCCAGCAGGAATTTGAGGGGGAACACTGAAGCTTTCTTT	CASRNLRGNTEAFF
TRBV11-2	TRBD1	TRBJ2-7	.	TGTGCCAGCAGCTTAGGCCAGGGGGACCTCTCCGAGCAGTACTTC	CASSLGQGDLSEQYF
TRBV4-1	.	TRBJ1-1	.	TGCGCCAGCAGCCAAGTGCATCCCGGGATCGAAGCTTTCTTT	CASSQVHPGIEAFF
TRBV20-1	.	TRBJ1-1	few	TGCAGTGCTAGAAGACCGAACACTGAAGCTTTCTTT	CSARRPNTEAFF
TRBV6-5	.	TRBJ1-1	.	TGTGCCAGCAGTTACGGCGGCCGGAACACTGAAGCTTTCTTT	CASSYGGRNTEAFF
TRBV20-1	.	TRBJ2-1	.	TGCAGTGCTCTAACACCGGGCCGTCGGGATGAGCAGTTCTTC	CSALTPGRRDEQFF
TRBV5-1	TRBD1	TRBJ2-7	many	TGTGCCAGCAGTCTGACAGGGGACTACGAGCAGTACTTC	CASSLTGDYEQYF
TRBV7-9	.	TRBJ2-7	.	TGTGCCAGCAGCTCCCACAGGGACGAGCAGTACTTC	CASSSHRDEQYF
TRBV7-9	.	TRBJ1-1	.	TGTGCCAGCAGCTCACCACCGGGGGTAGAAGCTTTCTTT	CASSSPPGVEAFF
TRBV29-1	.	TRBJ2-7	.	TGCAGCGTCTTCGCCCCAGCGGGCACCGGCCGCGCGTTCTACGAGCAGTACTTC	CSVFAPAGTGRAFYEQYF
TRBV18	.	TRBJ2-1	.	TGTGCCAGCTCACCGACTACTACCTACAATGAGCAGTTCTTC	CASSPTTTYNEQFF
TRBV7-6	TRBD2	TRBJ2-1	few	TGTGCCAGCAGCCTAGCGGGAGGGTTCAATGAGCAGTTCTTC	CASSLAGGFNEQFF
TRBV5-1	TRBD2	TRBJ2-1	.	TGCGCCAGCAGCTTGGAAGTAGCGGGACTCAATGAGCAGTTCTTC	CASSLEVAGLNEQFF
TRBV7-8	.	TRBJ2-7	.	TGTGCCAGCAGCTTAGTTGCGATCGCCTACGAGCAGTACTTC	CASSLVAIAYEQYF
TRBV20-1	.	TRBJ1-1	.	TGCAGTGCTAGACAGGGGAAGGTCACTGAAGCTTTCTTT	CSARQGKVTEAFF
TRBV20-1	.	TRBJ2-5	few	TGCAGTGCGCGGGACAACCAAGAGACCCAGTACTTC	CSARDNQETQYF
TRBV6-2/TRBV6-3	.	TRBJ2-7	.	TGTGCCAGCATTCCTTACCCTAGCGACGAGCAGTACTTC	CASIPYPSDEQYF